This T cell receptor beta chain comes out of a study of T cell repertoires in ileal Crohn's disease. About the study: All patients had surgery for stricturing (about 60%) or penetrating (about 40%) disease.

As regards this clone: Its antigen is not identified.

Data came from immunoSEQ multiplex PCR; TCRdb stores just in-frame clones and leaves some out. The table lists about 15,000 clones, over 50% of them singletons. Overall study results and limits: Endoscopic recurrence occurred in every patient whose clonality exceeded 26.8%.

Trimming took off 6 bases at V and 6 bases at J, with 14 bases between the two ends. Germline V gives CDR1 MNHNS, CDR2 SASEGT. The CDR3 loop spans 13 amino acids. This TCR was recovered from an adult with Crohn's disease. The sample comprised ileal tissue. The rearrangement uses TRBV6-1 and TRBJ1-2; tentatively, D is TRBD1 (6 bases). The chain's CDR3 is CASRVQGTHGYTF. Here the CDR3 DNA reads TGTGCCAGCAGGGTACAGGGTACCCATGGCTACACCTTC.